A single sample gave rise to the 23 T cell receptor beta chains below, sequenced in a study of metastatic and nonmetastatic thyroid tumors. From the PCR reads, TCRdb re-called clones with MiXCR. Of 3,300 or so clones in the sample, about 32% were seen once. No treatment had been given to any patient before thyroid surgery. Input material: adjacent normal tissue. The receptors were sampled from a male donor with papillary thyroid cancer or a benign thyroid nodule (not recorded which). Some clones in this sample may be carry-over from other donors' samples.

The CDR3 sequence is CASTRSLGTEAFF. As DNA, the CDR3 is TGTGCCAGCACCCGATCGCTGGGTACTGAAGCTTTCTTT. The genes are TRBV6-1 and TRBJ1-1; no clear D gene. Per germline, CDR1 MNHNS and CDR2 SASEGT. Trimming removed 7 bases from V and 5 bases from J, with 14 bases in between. The CDR3 has 13 amino acids.

A note on this clone: Relative to the germline gene, one junction end is altered; a read error may explain this. The chain has TRBV6-2 or TRBV6-3 and TRBJ2-7; 8 bases line up with TRBD2. Germline assignment: CDR1 MNHEY and CDR2 SVGEGT. The CDR3 has 18 amino acids. The CDR3 nucleotides read TGTGCGAGCAGTTACAGTCTACTAGCGGATGACAGCTCCTACGAGCAGTATTTC. Translation: CASSYSLLADDSSYEQYF.

Worth noting for this clone: The junction does not match germline at one end; this may be a read error. This chain connects TRBV13 to TRBJ2-7; TRBD2 is a possible D gene (7 bases). The CDR3 is 17 residues long. The V gene's germline CDR1 is PRHDT and CDR2 FYEKMQ (reference sequence). CDR3 residues: CASSTEGGGRASYEQHF. The CDR3 DNA is TGTGCCAGCAGCACCGAGGGGGGGGGCAGGGCCTCCTACGAGCAGCACTTC.

This clone occurred a few times. The chain has TRBV24-1 and TRBJ1-2; 12 bases match TRBD1. V dropped 4 bases and J dropped 8; count of bases not matched to a gene: 4. This CDR3 is 14 amino acids long. Germline assignment: CDR1 KGHDR and CDR2 SFDVKD. DNA for the CDR3: TGTGCCACCAGTGACACCGGGACAGGGGGCGGCTACACCTTC. It encodes CATSDTGTGGGYTF.

Only a few counts were recorded for this clone. The V gene is TRBV6-2 or TRBV6-3, the J gene TRBJ2-7, with D tentatively TRBD1 or TRBD2 (6 bases each). This CDR3 is built from 15 residues. Germline V CDR1 and CDR2: MNHEY, SVGEGT. Trimming left V 2 bases short and J 3 bases short, with 14 bases between. The CDR3 DNA sequence: TGTGCCAGCAGTTACGATTCGGGGGCGGGCTACGAGCAGTACTTC. As protein: CASSYDSGAGYEQYF.

The gene calls are TRBV20-1 and TRBJ1-2; TRBD1 agrees at 7 bases. The CDR3 has 15 residues. The germline CDR1 and CDR2 sequences are DFQATT and SNEGSKA (reference sequence). V shed 3 bases, J shed 0 bases, and the junction held 7 bases outside the gene matches. Written as DNA, the CDR3 is TGCAGTGCTAGCCTAATTGGGACAGCTAACTATGGCTACACCTTC. It translates to CSASLIGTANYGYTF.

This chain joins TRBV11-1 and TRBJ2-7; TRBD1 agrees at 9 bases. Germline V gene lookup returns CDR1 SGHAT and CDR2 FQDESV (reference sequence). V was clipped by 4 bases and J by 3 bases; unmatched bases: 4. The CDR3 loop spans 14 amino acids. The CDR3 DNA follows: TGTGCCAGCAGCTCCCGGGACAGGGACTACGAGCAGTACTTC. Its translation: CASSSRDRDYEQYF.

J is TRBJ2-6 and V is TRBV11-2; tentatively, D is TRBD2 (5 bases). CDR1 is SGHAT and CDR2 is FQNNGV in the germline V gene. This CDR3 is 17 amino acids long. V was trimmed by 9 bases and J by 2 bases, leaving 20 bases between them. DNA of the CDR3: TGTGCCAGTATCTTAGTTCGGGGAACGGCTGGGGCCAACGTCCTGACTTTC. This translates into CASILVRGTAGANVLTF.

This clone has a handful of counts. The chain links TRBV27 to TRBJ1-4; tentative D call: TRBD1 (5 bases). V was pared by 3 bases and J by 8 bases, with 16 bases between. This CDR3 comprises 15 residues. Germline assignment: CDR1 MNHEY and CDR2 SMNVEV (reference sequence). The CDR3 loop is CASSLVAQGWEKLFF. The CDR3 DNA is TGTGCCAGCAGTTTGGTGGCGCAGGGCTGGGAAAAACTGTTTTTT.

This chain connects TRBV20-1 to TRBJ1-1; the match to TRBD1 covers 9 bases. This CDR3 spans 13 amino acids. The V gene's germline CDR1 is DFQATT and CDR2 SNEGSKA (reference sequence). Trimming at V came to 6 bases and at J to 10 bases, leaving 12 bases not matched to a gene. CDR3 nucleotide sequence: TGCAGTGCACCGGGACAGGGTTTCGGGTTAGCTTTCTTT. Translated: CSAPGQGFGLAFF.

A remark on this clone: One end of the junction varies from germline; a read error may be responsible. CDR3 protein: CASIEGLLYYGYTF. CDR3 nucleotide sequence: TGTGCCAGCATTGAAGGTCTCTTATACTATGGCTACACCTTC. The chain combines TRBV6-1 with TRBJ1-2, with D hard to call. Germline V gene sequence: CDR1 MNHNS, CDR2 SASEGT. The CDR3 length is 14 residues.

As to this clone: Within the sample, other DNA sequences also encode this same CDR3. CDR3 region: CASSLGGQESYEQYF. CDR3 DNA sequence: TGTGCCAGCAGCTTAGGGGGACAGGAATCCTACGAGCAGTACTTC. The gene calls are TRBV7-8 and TRBJ2-7, with 8 bases identical to TRBD1. CDR1 is SGHVS, CDR2 FQNEAQ, per germline. V trimming: 1 base; J trimming: 1 base; junction bases outside the gene matches: 3. The CDR3 has 15 amino acids. Supplemented by reference TRBV7-8 and TRBJ2-7, the full variable domain reads GAGVSQSPRYKVAKRGQDVALRCDPISGHVSLFWYQQALGQGPEFLTYFQNEAQLDKSGLPSDRFFAERPEGSVSTLKIQRTQQEDSAVYLCASSLGGQESYEQYFGPGTRLTVT.

This chain uses TRBV12-3 or TRBV12-4 with TRBJ2-1; D not resolved. The CDR3 loop spans 12 amino acids. Between the trimmed V and J ends, which lost 6 bases and 6 bases, there was a span of 9 bases. The chain's CDR3 is CASRTAANEQFF. CDR3 nucleotide sequence: TGTGCCAGCAGGACCGCCGCCAATGAGCAGTTCTTC.

The chain has TRBV20-1 and TRBJ2-3; unclear D gene. The CDR3 consists of 11 residues. V lost 3 bases, J lost 4 bases, and 5 bases lay in between. From germline, CDR1 is DFQATT and CDR2 SNEGSKA (reference sequence). CDR3 DNA sequence: TGCAGTGCTAGTAAGTCAGATACGCAGTATTTT. This encodes CSASKSDTQYF.

This sequence joins TRBV6-2 or TRBV6-3 and TRBJ2-5; a weak D match, TRBD2 (6 bases). This CDR3 is built from 13 residues. V was pared by 6 bases and J by 7 bases, with 15 bases between. CDR1 and CDR2 from the germline V gene are MNHEY and SVGEGT. The CDR3 region is CASRTSWRGTQYF. CDR3 DNA: TGTGCCAGCAGGACTAGTTGGAGGGGGACCCAGTACTTC.

The chain recombines TRBV30 with TRBJ1-5; D is unclear. The CDR3 sequence is 13 residues long. V shed 4 bases and J shed 0 bases, with 7 bases lying between them. CDR1 GTSNPN and CDR2 SVGIG come from the germline V gene (reference sequence). Here the CDR3 reads CAWTQYSNQPQHF. The DNA of the CDR3 is TGTGCCTGGACACAGTATAGCAATCAGCCCCAGCATTTT.

This clone was seen only a few times. An end of the junction differs from the germline gene, which may be a read error. The rearrangement uses TRBV27 and TRBJ2-7; 11 nucleotides line up with TRBD2. The germline gives CDR1 MNHEY, CDR2 SMNVEV (reference sequence). The CDR3 has 18 amino acids. The CDR3 sequence: CASSQAEGTSGAPYEHYF. The DNA for the CDR3 is TGTGCCAGCAGTCAGGCCGAGGGGACTAGCGGAGCCCCTTACGAGCATTACTTC.

By share, this clone counts as medium-sized. The chain couples TRBV24-1 to TRBJ1-2; a possible D gene is TRBD1 (6 bases). The CDR3 consists of 15 residues. V dropped 3 bases and J dropped 7 bases, with 17 bases sitting between them. Germline lookup yields CDR1 KGHDR and CDR2 SFDVKD. The CDR3: CATSDQAPGTSGYTF. CDR3 sequence (DNA): TGTGCCACCAGTGATCAAGCTCCAGGGACATCTGGCTACACCTTC.

The rearrangement joins TRBV27 to TRBJ2-3, with a weak D call TRBD1 (5 bases). Germline lookup yields CDR1 MNHEY and CDR2 SMNVEV (reference sequence). Deletions cut 7 bases from V and 2 bases from J, with 16 bases between. The CDR3 is 15 residues long. The CDR3 sequence is CASKKGRRLTDTQYF. The DNA for the CDR3 is TGTGCCAGCAAAAAGGGGCGACGCCTCACAGATACGCAGTATTTT.

This clone counts as large. The rearrangement links TRBV28 to TRBJ1-2; 7 positions match TRBD1. The CDR3 runs 12 residues. With 3 bases clipped from V and 8 bases from J, the junction kept 3 bases outside the gene matches. Germline CDR1 reads MDHEN; CDR2 reads SYDVKM. The CDR3 region is CASSLTGNGYTF. CDR3 nucleotides: TGTGCCAGCAGTTTGACAGGGAACGGCTACACCTTC.

This clone is medium-sized by share. V and J are TRBV19 and TRBJ2-4, with D perhaps given as TRBD1 or TRBD2 (6 bases each). Germline V lookup: CDR1 LNHDA, CDR2 SQIVND (reference sequence). V was clipped by 1 base and J by 0 bases, with 10 bases between them. The CDR3 has 16 amino acids. The CDR3 DNA sequence: TGTGCCAGTAGTATAGGGGGGGCCTTAGCCAAAAACATTCAGTACTTC. This sequence encodes CASSIGGALAKNIQYF. The full variable domain, completed using reference TRBV19 and TRBJ2-4, is DGGITQSPKYLFRKEGQNVTLSCEQNLNHDAMYWYRQDPGQGLRLIYYSQIVNDFQKGDIAEGYSVSREKKESFPLTVTSAQKNPTAFYLCASSIGGALAKNIQYFGAGTRLSVL.

At least ten counts were recorded for this clone. The chain is built from TRBV6-1 and TRBJ1-2; no clear D. The CDR3 covers 15 residues. Germline assignment: CDR1 MNHNS and CDR2 SASEGT. Trimming stripped 6 bases from V and 5 bases from J, with 19 bases between. The CDR3 DNA is TGTGCCAGCAGAGACCATGGGCAACGCGGATATGGCTACACCTTC. It is translated as CASRDHGQRGYGYTF.

This chain links TRBV28 with TRBJ1-2; no reliable D call. The CDR3 is 11 amino acids. V lost 4 bases, J lost 2 bases, and 2 bases lay in between. Germline CDR1 and CDR2: MDHEN and SYDVKM. The CDR3: CASSSNYGYTF. In DNA, the CDR3 is TGTGCCAGCAGTTCCAACTATGGCTACACCTTC.